The 17 T cell receptor beta chains below come from one sample, sequenced in a study of PD-L1 blockade in urothelial cancer. Time point indicated: pretreatment peripheral blood. Profiling relied on immunoSEQ multiplex PCR, and the TCRdb table lists in-frame clones only, not all of them. This table has 50,000 or so clones, just over 85% appearing once. The specimen was PBMCs, collected around atezolizumab (anti-PD-L1) treatment. These receptors came from a man in his sixties with urothelial cancer.

V is TRBV19 and J is TRBJ1-5; no clear D gene. CDR1 and CDR2 (germline): LNHDA, SQIVND (reference sequence). Trimming removed 7 bases at V and 5 bases at J, with 12 bases between. This CDR3 has 13 amino acids. The chain's CDR3 is CASNREFDQPQHF. The CDR3 DNA sequence: TGTGCCAGTAATCGTGAGTTTGATCAGCCCCAGCATTTT. Variable domain in full (rest from reference TRBV19 and TRBJ1-5): DGGITQSPKYLFRKEGQNVTLSCEQNLNHDAMYWYRQDPGQGLRLIYYSQIVNDFQKGDIAEGYSVSREKKESFPLTVTSAQKNPTAFYLCASNREFDQPQHFGDGTRLSIL.

This clone was detected only once. The rearrangement joins TRBV28 to TRBJ2-7; TRBD1 might be the D (6 bases). V was pared by 2 bases and J by 3 bases, with 35 bases between. The CDR3 has 22 amino acids. Germline values: CDR1 MDHEN, CDR2 SYDVKM. In DNA, the CDR3 is TGTGCCAGCAGTTTACGAACTCTCGCTTCAGGGGAACCTAACTACCCTAACTACGAGCAGTACTTC. Translated: CASSLRTLASGEPNYPNYEQYF.

The chain links TRBV18 to TRBJ1-1, with D unclear. The CDR3 sequence is 14 residues long. Germline lookup yields CDR1 KGHSH and CDR2 LQKENI. V was shortened by 3 bases and J by 1 base, with 9 bases between the two germline ends. The DNA for the CDR3 is TGTGCCAGCTCACCTTCCGAGGGGAACACTGAAGCTTTCTTT. Translated: CASSPSEGNTEAFF.

The chain joins TRBV6-5 to TRBJ1-3; 7 nucleotides align to TRBD1. CDR3 length equals 16 residues. V was clipped by 0 bases and J by 1 base; unmatched bases: 3. CDR1 and CDR2 (germline): MNHEY, SVGAGI. CDR3 nucleotide sequence: TGTGCCAGCAGTTACTCGGAGGGGGCTTCTGGAAACACCATATATTTT. This translates into CASSYSEGASGNTIYF.

The chain is built from TRBV25-1 and TRBJ1-1; D is ambiguous. The CDR3 sequence is 11 residues long. V lost 3 bases to trimming and J lost 7 bases, with 6 bases between them. Germline V gene data show CDR1 as MGHDK and CDR2 as SYGVNS. Written as DNA, the CDR3 is TGTGCCAGCAGTGAGGGCCGTGAAGCTTTCTTT. Protein product: CASSEGREAFF. Based on the CDR3 plus reference TRBV25-1 and TRBJ1-1, the full variable domain is EADIYQTPRYLVIGTGKKITLECSQTMGHDKMYWYQQDPGMELHLIHYSYGVNSTEKGDLSSESTVSRIRTEHFPLTLESARPSHTSQYLCASSEGREAFFGQGTRLTVV.

This clone appeared once. V is TRBV27 and J is TRBJ1-2; D unclear. Looked up from germline, CDR1 is MNHEY and CDR2 is SMNVEV (reference sequence). V was cut by 6 bases and J by 3 bases, with 11 bases left in between. There are 13 residues in the CDR3. This CDR3 reads CASSQENYYGYTF. The CDR3 DNA is TGTGCCAGCAGCCAAGAGAACTACTATGGCTACACCTTC.

The chain is built from TRBV5-5 and TRBJ2-1; weak D call: TRBD1 (6 bases). The CDR3 is 15 amino acids. V dropped 2 bases and J dropped 3 bases, with 12 bases sitting between them. Germline V CDR1 and CDR2: SGHKS, YYEKEE (reference sequence). Here the CDR3 DNA reads TGTGCCAGCAGCTTAAACCCGACAGGCTACAATGAGCAGTTCTTC. Translating gives CASSLNPTGYNEQFF.

The V gene is TRBV11-3, the J gene TRBJ1-1, with TRBD1 matching 9 bases. V dropped 5 bases and J dropped 4; count of bases not matched to a gene: 2. The CDR3 is 13 amino acids. Germline V gene data show CDR1 as SGHNT and CDR2 as YENEEA. The CDR3: CASSRDRATEAFF. As DNA, the CDR3 is TGTGCCAGCAGCCGGGACAGGGCCACTGAAGCTTTCTTT.

V gene TRBV5-6 combines with J gene TRBJ2-3; a weak D match, TRBD2 (6 bases). With 4 bases removed from V and 6 bases from J, the gap between germline ends came to 12 bases. Germline V gives CDR1 SGHDT, CDR2 YYEEEE. The CDR3 loop spans 13 amino acids. The CDR3 region is CASSPRDFDTQYF. Written as DNA, the CDR3 is TGTGCCAGCAGCCCAAGGGACTTTGATACGCAGTATTTT.

The chain combines TRBV4-3 with TRBJ2-5; unclear D gene. Germline lookup yields CDR1 LGHNA and CDR2 YSLEER. V gave up 0 bases and J gave up 5 bases, with 13 bases separating them. This CDR3 comprises 15 residues. The CDR3: CASSQEKESAETQYF. CDR3 nucleotide sequence: TGCGCCAGCAGCCAAGAAAAGGAGTCCGCGGAGACCCAGTACTTC.

This clone turned up a few times. J is TRBJ2-1 and V is TRBV29-1; 8 bases line up with TRBD2. Germline CDR1 SQVTM, CDR2 ANQGSEA. The J segment lost 4 bases and the V segment lost 4 bases, leaving 6 bases of the junction unmatched. This CDR3 has 14 residues. The CDR3 loop is CSVAGTSPYNEQFF. As DNA, the CDR3 is TGCAGCGTTGCCGGGACTAGTCCATACAATGAGCAGTTCTTC.

The rearrangement links TRBV30 to TRBJ2-7; 9 nucleotides match TRBD1. In germline, CDR1 is GTSNPN, CDR2 SVGIG (reference sequence). The J segment lost 3 bases and the V segment lost 5 bases, leaving 11 bases of the junction unmatched. The CDR3 sequence is 15 residues long. The CDR3 protein is CAWSIPQGASYEQYF. For the CDR3, the DNA is TGTGCCTGGTCTATCCCACAGGGGGCAAGCTACGAGCAGTACTTC.

This chain uses TRBV6-1 with TRBJ1-2; D remains unclear. Germline CDR1 and CDR2: MNHNS and SASEGT. V was trimmed by 6 bases and J by 0 bases, leaving 11 bases between them. The CDR3 spans 14 residues. The CDR3: CASRPTPPNYGYTF. CDR3 DNA: TGTGCCAGCAGGCCGACACCGCCTAACTATGGCTACACCTTC.

The chain couples TRBV15 to TRBJ2-1; 7 nucleotides line up with TRBD2. The CDR3 extends over 15 amino acids. V lost 6 bases and J lost 3; bases outside the gene matches: 8. In germline, CDR1 is LNHNV, CDR2 YYDKDF (reference sequence). The CDR3 coding sequence is TGTGCCACCAGGACGGACGGGGGGATCTACAATGAGCAGTTCTTC. Its protein is CATRTDGGIYNEQFF.

The chain has TRBV9 and TRBJ1-1; TRBD1 aligns across 7 bases. This CDR3 has 18 amino acids. V shed 4 bases, J shed 1 base, and the junction held 16 bases outside the gene matches. The germline gives CDR1 SGDLS, CDR2 YYNGEE. The CDR3 nucleotides are TGTGCCAGCAGCCGGAGGGGGGAGGTGGACAGGAAGAACACTGAAGCTTTCTTT. Protein sequence: CASSRRGEVDRKNTEAFF.

This chain connects TRBV19 to TRBJ1-2; unclear D gene. The CDR3 consists of 14 residues. Germline loops: CDR1 LNHDA, CDR2 SQIVND (reference sequence). V dropped 3 bases and J dropped 1 base, with 9 bases sitting between them. CDR3 DNA: TGTGCCAGTAGTATGTTTAACAGTAACTATGGCTACACCTTC. Amino acid sequence: CASSMFNSNYGYTF. Variable domain in full (rest from reference TRBV19 and TRBJ1-2): DGGITQSPKYLFRKEGQNVTLSCEQNLNHDAMYWYRQDPGQGLRLIYYSQIVNDFQKGDIAEGYSVSREKKESFPLTVTSAQKNPTAFYLCASSMFNSNYGYTFGSGTRLTVV.

The chain is built from TRBV19 and TRBJ1-5; D is unresolved. V was clipped by 1 base and J by 6 bases, with 7 bases between them. The CDR3 contains 13 residues. Germline V lookup: CDR1 LNHDA, CDR2 SQIVND (reference sequence). The CDR3 sequence: CASSIVSVQPQHF. The CDR3 DNA follows: TGTGCCAGTAGTATAGTGAGTGTTCAGCCCCAGCATTTT.